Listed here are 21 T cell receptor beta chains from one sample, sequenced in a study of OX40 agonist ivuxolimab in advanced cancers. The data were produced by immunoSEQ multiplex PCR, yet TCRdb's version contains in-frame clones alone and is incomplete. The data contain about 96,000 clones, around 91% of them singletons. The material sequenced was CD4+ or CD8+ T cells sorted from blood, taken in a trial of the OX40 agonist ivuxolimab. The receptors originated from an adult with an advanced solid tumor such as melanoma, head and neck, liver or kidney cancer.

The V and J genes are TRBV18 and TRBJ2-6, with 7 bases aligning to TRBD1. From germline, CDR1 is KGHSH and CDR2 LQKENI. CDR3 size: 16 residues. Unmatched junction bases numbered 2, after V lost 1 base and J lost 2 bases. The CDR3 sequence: CASSPLQGAGANVLTF. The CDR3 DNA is TGTGCCAGCTCACCACTGCAGGGGGCTGGGGCCAACGTCCTGACTTTC.

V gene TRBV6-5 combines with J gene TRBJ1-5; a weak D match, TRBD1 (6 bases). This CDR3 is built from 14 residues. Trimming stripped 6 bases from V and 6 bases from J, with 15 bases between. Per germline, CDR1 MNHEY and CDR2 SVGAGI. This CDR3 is CASSLRGFRQPQHF. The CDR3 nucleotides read TGTGCCAGCAGCCTGAGGGGGTTTCGTCAGCCCCAGCATTTT.

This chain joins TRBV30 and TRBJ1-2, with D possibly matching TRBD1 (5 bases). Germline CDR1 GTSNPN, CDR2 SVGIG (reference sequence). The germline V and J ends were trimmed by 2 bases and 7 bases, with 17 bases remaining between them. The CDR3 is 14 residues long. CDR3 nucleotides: TGTGCCTGGAGTCTTAGCGGGACTCAGGGTGGCTACACCTTC. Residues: CAWSLSGTQGGYTF.

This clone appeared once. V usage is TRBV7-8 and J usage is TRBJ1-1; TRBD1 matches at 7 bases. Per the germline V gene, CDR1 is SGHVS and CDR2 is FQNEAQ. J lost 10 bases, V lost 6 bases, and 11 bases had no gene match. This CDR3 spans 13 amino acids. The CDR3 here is CASSLGQGVIAFF. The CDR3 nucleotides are TGTGCCAGCAGTTTGGGCCAGGGGGTGATAGCTTTCTTT.

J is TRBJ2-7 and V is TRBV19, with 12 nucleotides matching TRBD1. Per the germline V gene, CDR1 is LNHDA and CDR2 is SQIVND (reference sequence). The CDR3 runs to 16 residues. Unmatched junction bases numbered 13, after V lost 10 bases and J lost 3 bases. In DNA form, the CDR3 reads TGTGCCACCCGGAATAAGGGACAGGGGGCCCTCTACGAGCAGTACTTC. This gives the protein CATRNKGQGALYEQYF. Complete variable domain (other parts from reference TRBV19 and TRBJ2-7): DGGITQSPKYLFRKEGQNVTLSCEQNLNHDAMYWYRQDPGQGLRLIYYSQIVNDFQKGDIAEGYSVSREKKESFPLTVTSAQKNPTAFYLCATRNKGQGALYEQYFGPGTRLTVT.

The CDR3 DNA reads TGTGCCAGCAGCTTAGACGACAGCGGGAGCTACAATGAGCAGTTCTTC. It translates to CASSLDDSGSYNEQFF. The chain is built from TRBV11-1 and TRBJ2-1, with TRBD2 matching 8 bases. The trim removed 1 base at V and 3 bases at J, leaving 5 bases unmatched. There are 16 residues in the CDR3. Per germline, CDR1 SGHAT and CDR2 FQDESV (reference sequence).

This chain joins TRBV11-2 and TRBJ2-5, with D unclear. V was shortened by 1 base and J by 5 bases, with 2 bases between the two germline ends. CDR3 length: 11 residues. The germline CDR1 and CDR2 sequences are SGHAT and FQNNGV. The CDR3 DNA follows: TGTGCCAGCAGCTTAGGCGAGACCCAGTACTTC. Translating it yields CASSLGETQYF.

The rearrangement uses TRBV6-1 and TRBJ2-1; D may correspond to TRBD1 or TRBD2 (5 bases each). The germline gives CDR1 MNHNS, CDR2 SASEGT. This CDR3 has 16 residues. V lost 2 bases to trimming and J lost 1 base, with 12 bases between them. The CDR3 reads CASSEMGVGSYNEQFF. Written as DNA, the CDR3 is TGTGCCAGCAGTGAAATGGGGGTTGGTTCCTACAATGAGCAGTTCTTC.

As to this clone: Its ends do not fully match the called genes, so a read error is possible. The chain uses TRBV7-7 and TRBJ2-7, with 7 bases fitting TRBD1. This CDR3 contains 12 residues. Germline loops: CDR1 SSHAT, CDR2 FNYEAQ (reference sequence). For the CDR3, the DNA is TGTGCTAGCAGCTTGGGACAGCGAACGCAGTACTTC. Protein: CASSLGQRTQYF.

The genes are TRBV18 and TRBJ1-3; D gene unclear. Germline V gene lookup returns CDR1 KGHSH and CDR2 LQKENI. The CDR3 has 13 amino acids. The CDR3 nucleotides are TGTGCTTCAACGGCAGTCTCTGGAAACACCATATATTTT. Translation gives CASTAVSGNTIYF.

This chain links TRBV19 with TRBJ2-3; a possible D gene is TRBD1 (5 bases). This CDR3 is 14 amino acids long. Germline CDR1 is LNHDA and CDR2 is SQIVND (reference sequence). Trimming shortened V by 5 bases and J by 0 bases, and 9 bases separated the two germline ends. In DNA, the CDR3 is TGTGCCAGTAGTTCTCCAGGGAGCACAGATACGCAGTATTTT. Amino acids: CASSSPGSTDTQYF.

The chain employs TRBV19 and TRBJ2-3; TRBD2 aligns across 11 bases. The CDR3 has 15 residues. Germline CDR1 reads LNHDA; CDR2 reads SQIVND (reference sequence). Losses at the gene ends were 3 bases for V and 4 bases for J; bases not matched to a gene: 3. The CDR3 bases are TGTGCCAGTAGTATGAATAGCGGGAGGGCAGATACGCAGTATTTT. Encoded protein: CASSMNSGRADTQYF. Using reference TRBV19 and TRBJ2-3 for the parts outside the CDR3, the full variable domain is DGGITQSPKYLFRKEGQNVTLSCEQNLNHDAMYWYRQDPGQGLRLIYYSQIVNDFQKGDIAEGYSVSREKKESFPLTVTSAQKNPTAFYLCASSMNSGRADTQYFGPGTRLTVL.

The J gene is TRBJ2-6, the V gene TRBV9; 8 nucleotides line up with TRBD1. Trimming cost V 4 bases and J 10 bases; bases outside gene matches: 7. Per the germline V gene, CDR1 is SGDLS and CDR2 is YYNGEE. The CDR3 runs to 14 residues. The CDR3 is CASSPGTGPNVLTF. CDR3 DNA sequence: TGTGCCAGCAGCCCTGGGACAGGCCCTAACGTCCTGACTTTC.

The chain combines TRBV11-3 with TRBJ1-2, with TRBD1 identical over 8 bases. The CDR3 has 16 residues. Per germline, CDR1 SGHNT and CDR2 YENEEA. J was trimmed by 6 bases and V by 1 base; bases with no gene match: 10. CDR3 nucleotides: TGTGCCAGCAGCTTAGTTGCAGGGGGACAGGCTGATGGCTACACCTTC. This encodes CASSLVAGGQADGYTF.

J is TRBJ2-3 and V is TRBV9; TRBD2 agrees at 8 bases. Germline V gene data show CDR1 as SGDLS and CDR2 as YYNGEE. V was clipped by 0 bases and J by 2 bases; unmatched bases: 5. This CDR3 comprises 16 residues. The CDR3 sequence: CASSVVAGGLTDTQYF. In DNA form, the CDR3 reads TGTGCCAGCAGCGTAGTGGCGGGAGGCCTCACAGATACGCAGTATTTT.

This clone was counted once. CDR3 coding DNA: TGTGCCAGCACTCGGGGAAACACCGGGGAGCTGTTTTTT. It specifies CASTRGNTGELFF. The rearrangement joins TRBV28 to TRBJ2-2, with a possible D match to TRBD2 (5 bases). The germline CDR1 and CDR2 sequences are MDHEN and SYDVKM. The CDR3 extends over 13 amino acids. V gave up 7 bases and J gave up 2 bases, with 8 bases separating them.

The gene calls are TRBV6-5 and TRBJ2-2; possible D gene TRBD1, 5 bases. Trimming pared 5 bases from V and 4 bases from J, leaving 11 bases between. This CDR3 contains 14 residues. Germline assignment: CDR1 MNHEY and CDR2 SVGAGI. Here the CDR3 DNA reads TGTGCCAGCAGTAACGCAGGGTTCACCGGGGAGCTGTTTTTT. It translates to CASSNAGFTGELFF.

CDR3 residues: CASSLTPGQGATGELFF. CDR3 DNA sequence: TGTGCCAGCAGCTTAACCCCGGGACAGGGGGCAACCGGGGAGCTGTTTTTT. The chain links TRBV7-3 to TRBJ2-2, with 12 nucleotides matching TRBD1. After removal of 0 bases from V and 5 bases from J, the junction contained 4 bases not matched to a gene. This CDR3 is 17 amino acids long. Germline V gene data show CDR1 as SGHTA and CDR2 as FQGTGA.

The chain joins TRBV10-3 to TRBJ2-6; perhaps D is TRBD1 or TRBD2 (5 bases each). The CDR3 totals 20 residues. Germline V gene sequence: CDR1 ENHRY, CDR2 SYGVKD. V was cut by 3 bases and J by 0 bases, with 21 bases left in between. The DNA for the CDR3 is TGTGCCATCAGTGACTATGACAAAGAGGGGCGCTTCTCTGGGGCCAACGTCCTGACTTTC. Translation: CAISDYDKEGRFSGANVLTF.

In DNA form, the CDR3 reads TGTGCCAGCAGTTACTCCCCGAGGGAGCCATACAATGAGCAGTTCTTC. It translates to CASSYSPREPYNEQFF. The gene calls are TRBV6-5 and TRBJ2-1, with TRBD2 as a possible D gene (5 bases). CDR1 and CDR2 (germline): MNHEY, SVGAGI. The V end lost 0 bases, the J end lost 4 bases, and 13 bases lay between the germline ends. CDR3 length: 16 amino acids.

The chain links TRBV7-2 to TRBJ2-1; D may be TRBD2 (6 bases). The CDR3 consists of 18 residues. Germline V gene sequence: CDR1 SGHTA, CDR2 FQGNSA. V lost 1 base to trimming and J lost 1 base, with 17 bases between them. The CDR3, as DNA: TGTGCCAGCAGCTTAGTGACTGGCGGCGGGACTTCCTACAATGAGCAGTTCTTC. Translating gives CASSLVTGGGTSYNEQFF.